This entry concerns a single TCR beta chain. What it binds is not known. The sample comes from a study of CD8+CD57+ T cells in acquired aplastic anemia. Across the whole study: Sorted cells (CD4+ and CD8+) yielded DNA amounts that averaged around 3.5 ug.

J gave up 6 bases and V 4 bases, and 6 bases lay outside the gene matches. The CDR3 totals 15 residues. Germline CDR1 reads DFQATT; CDR2 reads SNEGSKA (reference sequence). Study conclusions and caveats: Patients were compared with controls for CD8+ Simpson's diversity, and no significant difference emerged.

All sequencing subjects had displayed CD8+CD57+ cell expansion on flow cytometry. TCR beta VDJ and CDR3 were profiled, and genomic DNA was the template. TCRdb reprocessed the reads with MiXCR, giving one entry per CDR3 protein. This sample has over 150,000 distinct CDR3 sequences, with around half found just once. This chain connects TRBV20-1 to TRBJ2-3; 14 bases line up with TRBD2. The TCR was taken from a human donor with aplastic anemia. The sequencing sample was made of sorted CD4+, CD8+, or CD8+CD57+ T cells (not recorded which) from PBMCs. CDR3 residues: CSATGTSGGGDTQYF. The CDR3 nucleotides are TGCAGTGCTACCGGGACTAGCGGGGGTGGCGATACGCAGTATTTT.